This TCR beta chain was documented in a study of T cell repertoires in cytomegalovirus infection. At the level of the study: The public TCR beta signatures pointed to both CMV infection and matching HLA type.

TCRdb recomputed calls from the reads with MiXCR, one row per CDR3 protein. The table has over 90,000 distinct CDR3 sequences, approximately 17% seen once. Trimming took 4 bases from V and 4 from J; bases not matched to a gene: 9. The CDR3 length is 15 residues. Germline values: CDR1 MNHEY, CDR2 SMNVEV (reference sequence). This clonotype showed up just a few times. The TCR sequence derives from a human donor in good health (CMV status not recorded). Some clones in this sample may be carry-over from other donors' samples. The rearrangement joins TRBV27 to TRBJ2-5; the match to TRBD1 covers 7 bases. Input material: PBMCs. The CDR3 nucleotides read TGTGCCAGCAGTTCGACAGGGTTGGAAGGAGAGACCCAGTACTTC. This sequence encodes CASSSTGLEGETQYF.